This T cell receptor beta chain was identified during a study of blood T cell repertoires in COVID-19. Across the study: Samples of COVID-19 (acute and convalescent) were obtained from the United States, Italy and Spain. Sources were T cells, B-cell-depleted T cells, or PBMCs; the material itself was cDNA or gDNA.

CDR3 length: 16 amino acids. The trim removed 1 base at V and 5 bases at J, leaving 5 bases unmatched. Germline V gene data show CDR1 as LGHDT and CDR2 as YNNKEL (reference sequence). Original analysis: Quantification of nucleated cells was approximated via reference gene primer amplification. Sequenced by immunoSEQ multiplex PCR; TCRdb stores in-frame clones only, minus some. That table gives V, J and clone size, and the DNA gave D and trimming. The repertoire holds about 190,000 clones, with more than 70% as singletons. This chain connects TRBV3-1 (or the pseudogene TRBV3-2) to TRBJ2-2; 9 bases line up with TRBD2. The receptor's source is a woman in her twenties or thirties with acute or convalescent COVID-19. The sample was peripheral blood. CDR3: CASSQVRAGGTGELFF. The CDR3 DNA sequence: TGTGCCAGCAGCCAAGTTCGAGCGGGAGGTACCGGGGAGCTGTTTTTT.